The T cell receptor beta chain described here comes from a study of T cells of healthy individuals. TCRdb used MiXCR to reprocess the 5' RACE reads, holding one entry per CDR3 protein. Found here are about 63,000 distinct CDR3 sequences, around 15% of them singletons; the top ten hold 4% to 5%. The sample holds many counts of this clonotype. CDR3 length equals 14 residues. V dropped 5 bases and J dropped 10; count of bases not matched to a gene: 9. CDR1 SQVTM and CDR2 ANQGSEA come from the germline V gene. V and J are TRBV29-1 and TRBJ2-1; 12 positions agree with TRBD2. This receptor was obtained from a human donor in good health. The CDR3 coding sequence is TGCAGCGTTCTCGGACTAGCGGGATTGGCGGAGCAGTTCTTC. Residues: CSVLGLAGLAEQFF.